The 25 T cell receptor beta chains in this list originate from one sample, sequenced in a study of T cells in women clearing cervical HPV infection. Clones were sequenced by immunoSEQ multiplex PCR, and TCRdb holds only the in-frame ones, with some missing. This table lists roughly 30,000 clones. Material for sequencing was blood buffy coat. The receptor source for this set is a woman between 18 and 70 years old with a cervical HPV16 infection that either progressed to CIN3+ or cleared (not recorded which).

As to this clone: Coverage ceases 3 residues before the CDR3 finishes, and the germline J gene fills in the end. This sequence joins TRBV6-1 and TRBJ2-2; 7 bases are a match to TRBD1. Unmatched junction bases numbered 3, after V lost 4 bases and J lost 4 bases. Germline V gives CDR1 MNHNS, CDR2 SASEGT. CDR3 length: 14 amino acids. The CDR3 protein is CASSGNRGTGELFF. CDR3 DNA, as far as it was read: TGTGCCAGCAGTGGTAACAGGGGCACCGGGGAG.

Regarding this clone: Coverage ceases 3 residues before the CDR3 finishes, and the germline J gene fills in the end. This chain joins TRBV11-2 and TRBJ1-4; D uncertain. V lost 3 bases to trimming and J lost 0 bases, with 5 bases between them. The CDR3 extends over 14 amino acids. Germline-derived CDR1 and CDR2 are SGHAT and FQNNGV. The CDR3 protein is CASSFSATNEKLFF. The sequenced part of the CDR3 DNA is TGTGCCAGCAGCTTCTCTGCAACTAATGAAAAA.

The CDR3 is CASSTLAGGPDEQFF. The CDR3 bases that were read are TGCGCCAGCAGTACACTAGCGGGAGGGCCAGATGAG. The chain recombines TRBV5-1 with TRBJ2-1, with TRBD2 matching over 13 bases. The read falls 3 residues short of the CDR3 end, and the missing part is taken from the germline J gene. The CDR3 is made up of 15 amino acids. The V gene's germline CDR1 is SGHRS and CDR2 YFSETQ. Trimming took 5 bases from V and 8 from J; bases not matched to a gene: 7.

Notes on this clone: The read finishes 3 residues shy of the CDR3 end, and the germline J gene is used to complete it. The rearrangement joins TRBV19 to TRBJ1-2, with a tentative D call TRBD1 (5 bases). In germline, CDR1 is LNHDA, CDR2 SQIVND (reference sequence). The CDR3 sequence is 13 residues long. The CDR3 loop reads CASSMGRVEGYTF. The CDR3 DNA, read in part, is TGTGCCAGTAGTATGGGCAGGGTGGAGGGC.

For this clone: The read ends 3 residues before the CDR3 terminus; that terminus is restored from the germline J gene. V usage is TRBV10-1 and J usage is TRBJ1-1; D is uncertain. This CDR3 region has 13 residues. The germline V gene has CDR1 WNHNN and CDR2 SYGVQD (reference sequence). Trimming left V 0 bases short and J 1 base short, with 3 bases between. CDR3 bases read: TGCGCCAGCAGTGAGTCACAGAACACTGAA. Translation: CASSESQNTE. The CDR3 as a whole reads CASSESQNTEAFF.

Details on this clone: One end of the junction does not line up with germline, which may come from a read error. The read comes to an end 3 residues before the CDR3 does, leaving the germline J gene to fill in the end. The sample has other DNA sequences that encode this CDR3 too. The chain recombines TRBV30 with TRBJ1-3; maybe TRBD1 (6 bases). The CDR3 loop spans 13 amino acids. Per the germline V gene, CDR1 is GTSNPN and CDR2 is SVGIG (reference sequence). The part of the CDR3 DNA that was read is TGTGCCTGGTCGGGACACTCTGGAAACACA. The encoded protein is CAWSGHSGNT. The whole CDR3 is CAWSGHSGNTIYF.

CDR3 DNA, as far as it was read: TGCAGTGCTTGGGGGACTAGAGGGGGTAATGAG. This encodes CSAWGTRGGNE. From start to end, the CDR3 is CSAWGTRGGNEQFF. The chain is built from TRBV20-1 and TRBJ2-1; TRBD2 aligns across 8 bases. The sequenced fragment ends 3 residues before the CDR3 boundary, so the rest is inferred from the germline J gene. The CDR3 sequence is 14 residues long. V lost 5 bases, J lost 7 bases, and 10 bases stayed unmatched. The germline gives CDR1 DFQATT, CDR2 SNEGSKA (reference sequence).

Comment on this clone: The missing CDR3 end, 3 residues past where the read stops, is filled in from the germline J gene. This chain joins TRBV19 and TRBJ2-4; 7 bases agree with TRBD1. This CDR3 has 15 amino acids. CDR1 and CDR2 from the germline V gene are LNHDA and SQIVND (reference sequence). This CDR3 is CATTQGQRSNYGQYF. Partial CDR3 DNA: TGTGCCACTACGCAGGGACAGAGATCTAACTATGGT.

Regarding this clone: The read halts 3 residues ahead of the CDR3 end, with the missing end drawn from the germline J gene. The genes are TRBV6-2 or TRBV6-3 and TRBJ2-2; 8 nucleotides match TRBD1. The junction had 16 bases not matched to a gene; V was cut back by 6 bases and J by 10 bases. The CDR3 runs 16 residues. Germline lookup yields CDR1 MNHEY and CDR2 SVGEGT. CDR3 DNA (partial): TGTGCCAGCAGGCGGTACCGGGACAGGCCGAATTTGGAG. Protein sequence: CASRRYRDRPNLE. The whole CDR3 protein reads CASRRYRDRPNLELFF.

On this clone: Coverage ceases 3 residues before the CDR3 finishes, and the germline J gene fills in the end. V is TRBV2 and J is TRBJ1-1; 12 bases align to TRBD1. CDR1 and CDR2 (germline): SNHLY, FYNNEI. This CDR3 is built from 16 residues. The CDR3 bases that were read are TGTGCCAGCAGTGGGATGGGGGGACAGGGGGCGCCGAGA. The encoded protein is CASSGMGGQGAPR. The whole CDR3 is CASSGMGGQGAPRAFF.

Regarding this clone: The read comes to an end 3 residues before the CDR3 does, leaving the germline J gene to fill in the end. Different DNA sequences within this sample yield the same CDR3. The chain carries TRBV18 and TRBJ1-3; D uncertain. The CDR3 covers 16 residues. Trimming took 6 bases from V and 2 from J, leaving 17 bases between them. The germline V gene encodes CDR1 KGHSH and CDR2 LQKENI. The CDR3 sequence: CASSPYGERTGNTIYF. The part of the CDR3 DNA that was read is TGTGCCAGCTCCCCGTACGGGGAAAGAACTGGAAACACC.

Points on this clone: The read comes to an end 3 residues before the CDR3 does, leaving the germline J gene to fill in the end. The chain joins TRBV7-6 to TRBJ2-1; D uncertain. The CDR3 runs 12 residues. V was cut by 1 base and J by 6 bases, with 4 bases left in between. Germline lookup yields CDR1 SGHVS and CDR2 FNYEAQ. The part of the CDR3 DNA that was read is TGTGCCAGCAGCTTAGTAGTCAATGAG. Its translation is CASSLVVNE. From start to end, the CDR3 is CASSLVVNEQFF.

This CDR3 is CAWSPDRGRWTEAFF. The DNA read from the CDR3 is TGTGCCTGGAGTCCCGACAGGGGGAGATGGACTGAA. V and J are TRBV30 and TRBJ1-1, with TRBD1 identical over 9 bases. The read terminates 3 residues ahead of where the CDR3 ends, so the germline J gene completes it. This CDR3 region has 15 residues. V dropped 2 bases and J dropped 5; count of bases not matched to a gene: 9. Germline-derived CDR1 and CDR2 are GTSNPN and SVGIG (reference sequence).

Concerning this clone: The read halts 3 residues ahead of the CDR3 end, with the missing end drawn from the germline J gene. This chain connects TRBV30 to TRBJ1-2; possible D gene TRBD1, 5 bases. This CDR3 contains 13 residues. V lost 2 bases, J lost 5 bases, and 12 bases lay in between. Per germline, CDR1 GTSNPN and CDR2 SVGIG (reference sequence). CDR3 DNA, as far as it was read: TGTGCCTGGAGTCTTTGGGGGGAATATGGC. As protein: CAWSLWGEYG. The complete CDR3 reads CAWSLWGEYGYTF.

The CDR3 sequence is CASRRVGTGTQETQYF. The covered CDR3 bases are TGCGCCAGCAGAAGGGTAGGGACAGGGACTCAGGAGACC. The chain carries TRBV5-1 and TRBJ2-5; 9 bases are shared with TRBD1. The read ends 3 residues before the CDR3 terminus; that terminus is restored from the germline J gene. This CDR3 contains 16 residues. Germline-derived CDR1 and CDR2 are SGHRS and YFSETQ. V shed 5 bases, J shed 5 bases, and the junction held 13 bases outside the gene matches. The full variable domain, in which reference TRBV5-1 and TRBJ2-5 provide the parts outside the CDR3, is KAGVTQTPRYLIKTRGQQVTLSCSPISGHRSVSWYQQTPGQGLQFLFEYFSETQRNKGNFPGRFSGRQFSNSRSEMNVSTLELGDSALYLCASRRVGTGTQETQYFGPGTRLLVL.

This clone registers medium-sized by frequency. The CDR3 end is not reached by the read, which stops 3 residues before it; the germline J gene fills it in. The chain uses TRBV10-1 and TRBJ2-1; the match to TRBD1 covers 12 bases. In germline, CDR1 is WNHNN, CDR2 SYGVQD (reference sequence). V dropped 8 bases and J dropped 8; count of bases not matched to a gene: 7. CDR3 size: 14 residues. CDR3 region: CASASGDRGHEQFF. CDR3 DNA (partial): TGCGCCAGCGCCAGTGGGGACAGGGGGCATGAG.

Points on this clone: The read terminates 3 residues before the CDR3 end, so the remaining end is supplied by the germline J gene. The V and J genes are TRBV15 and TRBJ2-5; D possibly corresponds to TRBD1 (5 bases). Looked up from germline, CDR1 is LNHNV and CDR2 is YYDKDF (reference sequence). Between the trimmed V and J ends, which lost 3 bases and 2 bases, there was a span of 13 bases. There are 15 residues in the CDR3. The sequenced CDR3 bases are TGTGCCACCAGCAGCTCTAGACAGTTACAAGAGACC. Protein product: CATSSSRQLQET. The whole CDR3 is CATSSSRQLQETQYF.

As to this clone: The CDR3 end is not reached by the read, which stops 3 residues before it; the germline J gene fills it in. The gene calls are TRBV19 and TRBJ1-3; 8 bases match TRBD1. Trimming cost V 3 bases and J 3 bases; bases outside gene matches: 4. This CDR3 spans 15 amino acids. Germline V lookup: CDR1 LNHDA, CDR2 SQIVND (reference sequence). The covered CDR3 bases are TGTGCCAGTAGTATTCAGGGGGCGGATGGAAACACC. It specifies CASSIQGADGNT. The whole CDR3 region reads CASSIQGADGNTIYF. Supplemented by reference TRBV19 and TRBJ1-3, the full variable domain reads DGGITQSPKYLFRKEGQNVTLSCEQNLNHDAMYWYRQDPGQGLRLIYYSQIVNDFQKGDIAEGYSVSREKKESFPLTVTSAQKNPTAFYLCASSIQGADGNTIYFGEGSWLTVV.

Turning to this clone: The CDR3 end is not reached by the read, which stops 3 residues before it; the germline J gene fills it in. The chain is built from TRBV10-2 and TRBJ2-7; TRBD1 agrees at 8 bases. Trimming at V came to 0 bases and at J to 4 bases, leaving 8 bases not matched to a gene. The CDR3 is 16 residues long. CDR1 is WSHSY and CDR2 is SAAADI in the germline V gene. The CDR3 spells CASSESAGTGLYEQYF. CDR3 bases read: TGCGCCAGCAGTGAGTCCGCCGGGACAGGTTTGTACGAG.

About this clone: The read ends 3 residues shy of where the CDR3 ends; the end is completed using the germline J gene. The V call is TRBV12-3 or TRBV12-4, the J call TRBJ2-3, with 10 bases lining up with TRBD2. Losses at the gene ends were 6 bases for V and 2 bases for J; bases not matched to a gene: 5. The CDR3 consists of 15 residues. The CDR3 is CASRDLAGATDTQYF. The sequenced CDR3 bases are TGTGCCAGCAGAGATCTAGCGGGAGCCACAGATACG.

A word on this clone: The read ends 3 residues early relative to the CDR3; the germline J gene fills the gap. This rearrangement joins TRBV30 to TRBJ1-2; 10 positions match TRBD1. The CDR3 is 15 amino acids. CDR1 GTSNPN and CDR2 SVGIG come from the germline V gene (reference sequence). The covered CDR3 bases are TGTGCCTGGAGGAACCGGGACAGGGGAGGCGATGAC. This translates into CAWRNRDRGGDD. The full CDR3 is CAWRNRDRGGDDYTF.

Details on this clone: The CDR3 extends 3 residues past the end of the read, so its final part is completed from the germline J gene. V usage is TRBV20-1 and J usage is TRBJ2-7; tentative D call: TRBD1 (5 bases). The CDR3 totals 14 residues. The germline V and J ends were trimmed by 0 bases and 4 bases, with 13 bases remaining between them. The germline V gene encodes CDR1 DFQATT and CDR2 SNEGSKA (reference sequence). The CDR3 bases that were read are TGCAGTGCTAGAGATGCTCGGACAAAATACGAG. It encodes CSARDARTKYE. The CDR3, in full, reads CSARDARTKYEQYF.

Regarding this clone: The read halts 3 residues ahead of the CDR3 end, with the missing end drawn from the germline J gene. The J gene is TRBJ2-3, the V gene TRBV6-2 or TRBV6-3; tentative D call: TRBD1 (6 bases). This CDR3 is 14 amino acids long. CDR1 MNHEY and CDR2 SVGEGT come from the germline V gene. The CDR3 loop reads CASSSQWGQETQYF. The part of the CDR3 DNA that was read is TGTGCCAGCAGCTCCCAATGGGGGCAGGAGACG.

On this clone: Coverage ceases 3 residues before the CDR3 finishes, and the germline J gene fills in the end. V is TRBV19 and J is TRBJ2-4, with D maybe TRBD1 (6 bases). In germline, CDR1 is LNHDA, CDR2 SQIVND (reference sequence). The CDR3 length is 12 residues. The CDR3 DNA, read in part, is TGTGCCAGTAGTATAGACAGGGGTGGT. It specifies CASSIDRGG. The complete CDR3 reads CASSIDRGGQYF.

About this clone: The read is 3 residues too short to cover the CDR3 end, so that end is filled in from the germline J gene. The chain couples TRBV27 to TRBJ2-1; D tentatively fits TRBD1 or TRBD2 (6 bases each). V lost 3 bases and J lost 3, with 15 bases in between. CDR1 is MNHEY, CDR2 SMNVEV, per germline (reference sequence). The CDR3 consists of 16 residues. CDR3 sequence: CASSFRRDTHYNEQFF. CDR3 DNA, as far as it was read: TGTGCCAGCAGTTTCCGGCGGGACACTCACTACAATGAG.